The T cell receptor (beta chain) under discussion was sequenced for a study of cytomegalovirus exposure and HLA in healthy donors. Among the 120 or so subjects of the validation cohort, separate from the approximately 660-subject first cohort, were the donors. Sequencing used immunoSEQ multiplex PCR; TCRdb keeps in-frame clones, though not all of them. The data hold approximately 270,000 clones, with roughly 87% observed a single time. This receptor was obtained from a young man in good health and CMV-seropositive. Sequencing input: PBMCs.

The CDR3: CASSVRVGGELFF. The CDR3 nucleotides read TGTGCCAGCAGTGTCAGGGTTGGCGGGGAGCTGTTTTTT. This chain links TRBV6-1 with TRBJ2-2; D perhaps matches TRBD1 (5 bases). Germline CDR1 reads MNHNS; CDR2 reads SASEGT. The CDR3 is 13 amino acids. Trimming shortened V by 4 bases and J by 7 bases, and 10 bases separated the two germline ends.